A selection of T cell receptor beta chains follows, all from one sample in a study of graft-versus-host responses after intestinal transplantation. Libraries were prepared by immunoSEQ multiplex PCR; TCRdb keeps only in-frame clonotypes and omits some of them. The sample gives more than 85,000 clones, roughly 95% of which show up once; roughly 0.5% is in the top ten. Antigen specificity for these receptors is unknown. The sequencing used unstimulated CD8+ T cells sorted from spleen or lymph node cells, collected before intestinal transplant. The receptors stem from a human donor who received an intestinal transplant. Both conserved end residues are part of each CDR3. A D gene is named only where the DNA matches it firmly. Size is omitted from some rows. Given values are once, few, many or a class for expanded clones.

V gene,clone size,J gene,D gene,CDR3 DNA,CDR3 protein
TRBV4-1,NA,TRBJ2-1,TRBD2,TGCGCCAGCAGCCTCCCTGGGCTAGCGGGCACGAGCTCCTACAATGAGCAGTTCTTC,CASSLPGLAGTSSYNEQFF
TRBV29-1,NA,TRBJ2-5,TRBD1,TGCAGCGTCACAGGGGCGCAGGAGACCCAGTACTTC,CSVTGAQETQYF
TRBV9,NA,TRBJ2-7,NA,TGTGCCAGCAGCGTAGGGGGTACTCAAACCGACGAGCAGTACTTC,CASSVGGTQTDEQYF
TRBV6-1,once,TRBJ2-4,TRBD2,TGTGCCAGCAGTGAATGGAGGGAGTTAGCGGGAGGAAACATTCAGTACTTC,CASSEWRELAGGNIQYF
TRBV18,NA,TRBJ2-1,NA,TGTGCCAGCTCCACGGGGGCCTACAATGAGCAGTTCTTC,CASSTGAYNEQFF
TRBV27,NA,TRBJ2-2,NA,TGTGCCAGCGGTTGGGTTAGAAACACCGGGGAGCTGTTTTTT,CASGWVRNTGELFF
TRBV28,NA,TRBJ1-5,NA,TGTGCCAGCAGTTTCTTCGGCCAGTTCAATCAGCCCCAGCATTTT,CASSFFGQFNQPQHF
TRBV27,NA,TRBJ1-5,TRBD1,TGTGCCAGCAGTCACAGGGGCCTCAATCAGCCCCAGCATTTT,CASSHRGLNQPQHF
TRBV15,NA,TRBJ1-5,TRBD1,TGTGCCACCAGCGGGGGTCAGGGGGGGGTTCAGCCCCAGCATTTT,CATSGGQGGVQPQHF
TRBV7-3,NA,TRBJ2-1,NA,TGTGCCAGCAGCCCGGTCGGTGGCTACAATGAGCAGTTCTTC,CASSPVGGYNEQFF
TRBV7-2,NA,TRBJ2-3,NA,TGTGCCAGCAGCTGGGGGGGGGCAGGGACGCAGTATTTT,CASSWGGAGTQYF
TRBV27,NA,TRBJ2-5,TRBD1,TGTGCCAGCAGTTTATACCGACAGGGTCCGTGGACCCAGTACTTC,CASSLYRQGPWTQYF
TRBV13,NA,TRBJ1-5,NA,TGTGCCAGCAGCTTTGGAGGCGCCGGGCATCAGCCCCAGCATTTT,CASSFGGAGHQPQHF
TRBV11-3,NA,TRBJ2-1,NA,TGTGCCAGCAGCTTTAGCGGAGGTAGAAATGAGCAGTTCTTC,CASSFSGGRNEQFF
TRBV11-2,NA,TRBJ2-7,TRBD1,TGTGCCAGCAGCCAGACAGGGGGCTACGAGCAGTACTTC,CASSQTGGYEQYF
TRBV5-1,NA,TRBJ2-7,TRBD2,TGCGCCAGCAGAGCCGGGACTAGCTTCTACGAGCAGTACTTC,CASRAGTSFYEQYF
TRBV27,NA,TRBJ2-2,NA,TGTGCCAGCAGCTTACAGGGTTTCGGCGGGGAGCTGTTTTTT,CASSLQGFGGELFF
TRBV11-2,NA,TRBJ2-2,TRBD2,TGTGCCAGCAGCTTAGATCGAACTAGCGGGAGGAACACCGGGGAGCTGTTTTTT,CASSLDRTSGRNTGELFF
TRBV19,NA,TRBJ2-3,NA,TGTGCCAGTACCCACGGACTCACAGATACGCAGTATTTT,CASTHGLTDTQYF
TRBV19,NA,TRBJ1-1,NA,TGTGCCAGTAGTCCTCAGAACACTGAAGCTTTCTTT,CASSPQNTEAFF
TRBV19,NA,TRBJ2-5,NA,TGTGCCAGTGGGGGGCAGAGAGAGACCCAGTACTTC,CASGGQRETQYF
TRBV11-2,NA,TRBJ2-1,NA,TGTGCCAGCAGCTTAGGAGGGTCGAATGAGCAGTTCTTC,CASSLGGSNEQFF
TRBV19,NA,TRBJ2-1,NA,TGTGCCAGTAGTTTCAACAATGAGCAGTTCTTC,CASSFNNEQFF